This note documents a single T cell receptor beta chain sequence. Its antigen is currently unknown. The CDR3 covers 14 residues. Trimming took 4 bases from V and 0 from J, leaving 7 bases between them. Germline CDR1 is MDHEN and CDR2 is SYDVKM. The repertoire was sequenced with immunoSEQ multiplex PCR; TCRdb's copy has only in-frame clones and lacks some. Here the sample spans some 10,000 clones, 86% being singletons. The data stem from a study of OX40 agonist ivuxolimab in advanced cancers. As for the study in general: It was ivuxolimab, an agonistic anti-OX40 (CD134) antibody, that patients were treated with. Participants, roughly 80% male, averaged roughly 60 years of age, ranging from about 23 to 79. Findings and limits, study-wide: At 0.1 to 3.0 mg/kg, CD4+ and CD8+ blood T cells expanded clonally by week 6. Partial responders at 0.1-3.0 mg/kg showed near-lowest clonal expansion.

The sequence was obtained from an adult with an advanced solid tumor such as melanoma, head and neck, liver or kidney cancer. This specimen was CD4+ or CD8+ T cells sorted from blood, taken in a trial of the OX40 agonist ivuxolimab. The gene calls are TRBV28 and TRBJ2-4; D is uncertain. Here the CDR3 reads CASSSQLAKNIQYF. The CDR3 DNA reads TGTGCCAGCAGTTCACAGTTAGCCAAAAACATTCAGTACTTC.